This T cell receptor (beta chain) was documented in a study of T cells in Graves' hyperthyroidism and ophthalmopathy. The germline V gene has CDR1 MDHEN and CDR2 SYDVKM. This CDR3 is built from 16 residues. V dropped 6 bases and J dropped 4 bases, with 16 bases sitting between them. A few counts support this clonotype. Researchers took RNA transcripts and amplified the TCR beta CDR3 regions from them. The study used the HTBI primer set for a first-round RT-PCR of the TCR CDR3. TCRdb called the multiplex PCR reads again in MiXCR, with one record for every CDR3 protein. The sample has about 720,000 distinct CDR3 sequences; roughly 15% are singletons.

The receptor's source is a man in his late teens or twenties with Graves' hyperthyroidism. Sequencing was performed on blood. The chain recombines TRBV28 with TRBJ2-6; perhaps D is TRBD1 or TRBD2 (5 bases each). The CDR3 sequence: CASRGTQLTGANVLTF. The CDR3 DNA follows: TGTGCCAGCAGGGGGACCCAGCTGACCGGGGCCAACGTCCTGACTTTC.